The TCR beta chain under discussion was sequenced for a study of T cell responses to AZD1222 COVID-19 vaccine. This CDR3 spans 14 amino acids. Trimming shortened V by 8 bases and J by 0 bases, and 11 bases separated the two germline ends. The germline CDR1 and CDR2 sequences are MNHEY and SVGAGI. Profiled with immunoSEQ multiplex PCR; TCRdb holds only in-frame clones, not every one. The data show tens of thousands of clones, with over 75% seen just once and roughly 15% held by the top ten. This specimen was peripheral blood, taken on day 0 of AZD1222 vaccination. J is TRBJ2-4 and V is TRBV6-5, with D possibly TRBD1 on 5 matching bases. The receptor's source is an adult in good health. For the CDR3, the DNA is TGTGCCAGCCTCAGGGATTTAGCCAAAAACATTCAGTACTTC. Translated, it gives CASLRDLAKNIQYF.